This T cell receptor (beta chain) was identified during a study of human thymus T cells. Study-level points and caveats: Gene usage for V and J segments appeared biased in thymic and blood repertoires.

Germline loops: CDR1 MNHNS, CDR2 SASEGT. Trimming left V 4 bases short and J 0 bases short, with 7 bases between. CDR3 length: 14 residues. Resections from corrective heart surgery supplied the thymus tissue. Healthy Finnish infants undergoing corrective surgery for congenital heart defects were the donors. Note on this clone: The antigen is unknown.

TCRdb's table, derived via immunoSEQ multiplex PCR, lists solely in-frame clones and lacks some. The repertoire has tens of thousands of clones, over 85% of them found once; the top ten carry around 0.03%. This clonotype originated in a girl under two years old with a congenital heart defect but otherwise immunologically healthy. The sequenced sample consisted of thymus tissue. J is TRBJ2-1 and V is TRBV6-1; D unresolved. CDR3 sequence: CASSGRLSYNEQFF. The CDR3 DNA reads as TGTGCCAGCAGTGGCCGCCTCTCCTACAATGAGCAGTTCTTC.